A single sample is the source of the 26 T cell receptor beta chains below, sequenced in a study of T cells in Graves' hyperthyroidism and ophthalmopathy (dated by TCRdb to between 2018 and 2020). The library was obtained by multiplex PCR. TCRdb names Illumina HiSeq 2000 as the instrument used. The TCR beta CDR3 regions were amplified from the RNA transcripts. The TCR CDR3 was subjected to a first round of RT-PCR using the HTBI primer set and the Qiagen OneStep RT-PCR kit. TCRdb cleaned the public reads at Q25 with fastp, built clones with MiXCR and kept in-frame beta chains. Merged by CDR3 protein, the rows form single entries marked with the most common genes and DNA. Recorded for this sample are approximately 400,000 distinct CDR3 sequences; around 16% of them occurred a single time. Approximately 8% of the sample lies in the top ten. Sequences were obtained from blood. All receptors derive from a woman aged 18-29 years with Graves' hyperthyroidism.

This clonotype has a count of ten or more. CDR3 in amino acids: CSAQRPAEGAFF. Written as DNA, the CDR3 is TGCAGTGCTCAGCGGCCGGCAGAAGGGGCTTTCTTT. The chain combines TRBV20-1 with TRBJ1-1, with no clear D. Germline V gene data show CDR1 as DFQATT and CDR2 as SNEGSKA (reference sequence). There are 12 residues in the CDR3. Trimming took off 5 bases at V and 11 bases at J, with 18 bases between the two ends.

This clonotype was observed at least ten times. The CDR3 nucleotides read TGCGCCAGCAGCTCGGAGGAGGGAGTGGGAGATACGCAGTATTTT. Protein product: CASSSEEGVGDTQYF. The chain has TRBV5-1 and TRBJ2-3, with D possibly TRBD2 on 6 matching bases. V was clipped by 3 bases and J by 5 bases, with 16 bases between them. Germline CDR1 and CDR2: SGHRS and YFSETQ. The CDR3 length is 15 residues.

This chain links TRBV9 with TRBJ2-1, with D perhaps matching TRBD1 (5 bases). The V end lost 6 bases, the J end lost 2 bases, and 9 bases lay between the germline ends. CDR1 SGDLS and CDR2 YYNGEE come from the germline V gene. The CDR3 loop spans 13 amino acids. The CDR3 reads CASTGPPYNEQFF. For the CDR3, the DNA is TGTGCCAGCACAGGGCCCCCCTACAATGAGCAGTTCTTC.

This clonotype was observed at least ten times. The chain employs TRBV30 and TRBJ2-7; tentative D call: TRBD2 (5 bases). V was shortened by 4 bases and J by 0 bases, with 16 bases between the two germline ends. CDR3 size: 15 residues. The germline V gene has CDR1 GTSNPN and CDR2 SVGIG (reference sequence). This chain's CDR3 is CAWTLGRGSSYEQYF. CDR3 DNA: TGTGCCTGGACCTTGGGTAGAGGGAGCTCCTACGAGCAGTACTTC.

This clonotype was counted many times. This sequence joins TRBV27 and TRBJ2-3, with a weak D call TRBD1 (5 bases). Looked up from germline, CDR1 is MNHEY and CDR2 is SMNVEV (reference sequence). V gave up 6 bases and J gave up 6 bases, with 19 bases separating them. The CDR3 runs 15 residues. The DNA for the CDR3 is TGTGCCAGCAGCCGATTAGGACAACCGGCGGATACGCAGTATTTT. It is translated as CASSRLGQPADTQYF.

The J gene is TRBJ2-2, the V gene TRBV12-3 or TRBV12-4; 7 nucleotides align to TRBD2. The length of the CDR3 is 16 residues. Unmatched junction bases numbered 4, after V lost 0 bases and J lost 3 bases. CDR3 protein: CASSLAGGWDTGELFF. In DNA, the CDR3 is TGTGCCAGCAGTTTAGCGGGAGGGTGGGACACCGGGGAGCTGTTTTTT.

This clonotype came up many times. The V call is TRBV3-1, the J call TRBJ2-5; 9 bases align to TRBD2. V was pared by 3 bases and J by 5 bases, with 10 bases of the junction left unmatched. Per germline, CDR1 LGHDT and CDR2 YNNKEL (reference sequence). The CDR3 runs to 16 residues. CDR3 sequence: CASSHRAGGPEETQYF. CDR3 nucleotide sequence: TGTGCCAGCAGCCATCGCGCGGGAGGGCCCGAGGAGACCCAGTACTTC.

As for this clonotype: Just one base apart from a much larger clone, this may be a read error. This chain joins TRBV11-2 and TRBJ2-2; perhaps TRBD2 as D (7 bases). Germline CDR1 is SGHAT and CDR2 is FQNNGV. The CDR3 covers 15 residues. The CDR3 bases are TGTGCCAGCAGAATCCAACCGGGGGGCGCCGGGGAGCTGTCTTTT. Protein product: CASRIQPGGAGELSF.

In its sample, this clonotype was seen many times. This chain links TRBV6-6 with TRBJ2-3; TRBD2 might be the D (6 bases). The CDR3 covers 15 residues. The germline gives CDR1 MNHNY, CDR2 SVGAGI (reference sequence). Deletions cut 2 bases from V and 7 bases from J, with 16 bases between. This chain's CDR3 is CASSYRAGSTNTQYF. CDR3 coding DNA: TGTGCCAGCAGTTACCGGGCCGGGAGTACTAATACGCAGTATTTT.

This clonotype was counted ten times or more. The chain is built from TRBV7-9 and TRBJ2-7; D uncertain. V lost 5 bases and J 2 bases, leaving 16 bases between the germline ends. The CDR3 runs to 15 residues. Germline CDR1 SEHNR, CDR2 FQNEAQ (reference sequence). CDR3 region: CASSQSLSSAYEQYF. CDR3 sequence (DNA): TGTGCCAGCAGCCAAAGTCTCTCCTCCGCCTACGAGCAGTACTTC. Filled out from reference TRBV7-9 and TRBJ2-7, the complete variable domain reads DTGVSQNPRHKITKRGQNVTFRCDPISEHNRLYWYRQTLGQGPEFLTYFQNEAQLEKSRLLSDRFSAERPKGSFSTLEIQRTEQGDSAMYLCASSQSLSSAYEQYFGPGTRLTVT.

Comments on this clonotype: This may come from a read error, since a much larger clone is one base off. The chain combines TRBV7-3 with TRBJ2-1, with D possibly matching TRBD2 (6 bases). CDR1 is SGHTA, CDR2 FQGTGA, per germline. V was pared by 5 bases and J by 6 bases, with 20 bases between. There are 16 residues in the CDR3. In nucleotides, the CDR3 is TGTGCCAGCAGCCTGACATCGGGGGTGGATTCCAATGAGCAGTTCTTC. The encoded protein is CASSLTSGVDSNEQFF. Variable domain in full (rest from reference TRBV7-3 and TRBJ2-1): GAGVSQTPSNKVTEKGKYVELRCDPISGHTALYWYRQSLGQGPEFLIYFQGTGAADDSGLPNDRFFAVRPEGSVSTLKIQRTERGDSAVYLCASSLTSGVDSNEQFFGPGTRLTVL.

This clonotype was counted ten times or more. The chain combines TRBV7-9 with TRBJ2-7, with 7 bases fitting TRBD2. V lost 5 bases, J lost 5 bases, and 0 bases stayed unmatched. The germline CDR1 and CDR2 sequences are SEHNR and FQNEAQ (reference sequence). This CDR3 comprises 11 residues. The CDR3, as DNA: TGTGCCAGCAGCGGGGGGGACGAGCAGTACTTC. Protein sequence: CASSGGDEQYF.

This clonotype was recorded many times. The CDR3 nucleotides read TGTGCCAGCAGTGAATCTAGCGGGAGGCGGGAGACCCAGTACTTC. It encodes CASSESSGRRETQYF. The rearrangement links TRBV25-1 to TRBJ2-5, with TRBD2 identical over 11 bases. Germline V lookup: CDR1 MGHDK, CDR2 SYGVNS. After removal of 1 base from V and 5 bases from J, the junction contained 3 bases not matched to a gene. CDR3 size: 15 residues.

J is TRBJ2-3 and V is TRBV7-9; D is perhaps TRBD1 (6 bases). CDR3 length: 17 residues. Germline assignment: CDR1 SEHNR and CDR2 FQNEAQ (reference sequence). V lost 4 bases to trimming and J lost 2 bases, with 19 bases between them. The CDR3 coding sequence is TGTGCCAGCAGCTCCCGACAGGTGAATGGGCCCACAGATACGCAGTATTTT. Translation gives CASSSRQVNGPTDTQYF.

Many counts were recorded for this clonotype. The genes are TRBV7-2 and TRBJ2-7; D call uncertain. The germline V gene has CDR1 SGHTA and CDR2 FQGNSA. V lost 2 bases and J 2 bases, leaving 13 bases between the germline ends. The CDR3 loop spans 15 amino acids. The CDR3 bases are TGTGCCAGCAGCTTACCGTCCCTGGGCCCCTACGAGCAGTACTTC. This encodes CASSLPSLGPYEQYF.

On this clonotype: This could be a read error, since a much larger clone is one nucleotide away. The rearrangement uses TRBV9 and TRBJ2-1; 9 bases fit TRBD2. This CDR3 comprises 14 residues. Germline V lookup: CDR1 SGDLS, CDR2 YYNGEE. J was trimmed by 5 bases and V by 0 bases; bases with no gene match: 0. The CDR3 loop is CASSVGGRDNEQFF. The CDR3 DNA sequence: TGTGCCAGCAGCGTAGGCGGGAGGGACAATGAGCAGTTCTTC.

This clonotype was picked up many times. The chain couples TRBV6-1 to TRBJ2-1; maybe TRBD2 (6 bases). Germline-derived CDR1 and CDR2 are MNHNS and SASEGT. The CDR3 runs to 13 residues. With 6 bases removed from V and 4 bases from J, the gap between germline ends came to 10 bases. In nucleotides, the CDR3 is TGTGCCAGCAGCCGGGAGTCATACAATGAGCAGTTCTTC. This codes for CASSRESYNEQFF.

V usage is TRBV28 and J usage is TRBJ2-7; D perhaps matches TRBD1 (6 bases). CDR1 is MDHEN and CDR2 is SYDVKM in the germline V gene. V lost 6 bases to trimming and J lost 6 bases, with 15 bases between them. The CDR3 runs 13 residues. CDR3 loop: CASRSGDGVEQYF. DNA of the CDR3: TGTGCCAGCAGGTCAGGGGACGGGGTCGAGCAGTACTTC.

With respect to this clonotype: Being one base from a much bigger clone, this may be a read error. This chain joins TRBV11-2 and TRBJ2-7; the D is unclear. Germline CDR1 reads SGHAT; CDR2 reads FQNNGV. Between the trimmed V and J ends, which lost 0 bases and 6 bases, there was a span of 21 bases. This CDR3 is 17 amino acids long. The CDR3 loop is CASSLEAGIVRPFEQYF. The CDR3 DNA follows: TGTGCCAGCAGCTTAGAAGCTGGGATCGTAAGACCCTTCGAGCAGTACTTC.

CDR3 sequence reads: CASRYRGSYTEAFF. The CDR3 nucleotides are TGTGCCAGCAGATACAGGGGCTCCTACACTGAAGCTTTCTTT. This chain joins TRBV28 and TRBJ1-1; TRBD1 matches at 7 bases. J was trimmed by 3 bases and V by 6 bases; bases with no gene match: 7. The germline V gene encodes CDR1 MDHEN and CDR2 SYDVKM. The CDR3 totals 14 residues.

At least ten counts were recorded for this clonotype. This chain joins TRBV20-1 and TRBJ2-7, with 9 positions matching TRBD1. Unmatched junction bases numbered 6, after V lost 5 bases and J lost 1 base. The CDR3 runs to 14 residues. Per the germline V gene, CDR1 is DFQATT and CDR2 is SNEGSKA (reference sequence). As DNA, the CDR3 is TGCAGTGCTCGAGGGACAGGGACATCCTACGAGCAGTACTTC. Amino acids: CSARGTGTSYEQYF.

This clonotype was observed many times. The chain recombines TRBV6-1 with TRBJ2-2; D is perhaps TRBD1 (6 bases). In germline, CDR1 is MNHNS, CDR2 SASEGT. V gave up 4 bases and J gave up 5 bases, with 11 bases separating them. The CDR3 sequence is 14 residues long. The CDR3 sequence: CASSGHRDTGELFF. CDR3 DNA: TGTGCCAGCAGTGGCCACAGGGATACCGGGGAGCTGTTTTTT.

Note on this clonotype: A much larger clonotype is one base distant, so this may be a read error. The rearrangement links TRBV4-1 to TRBJ2-7; possible D gene TRBD2, 5 bases. The CDR3 spans 15 residues. Germline assignment: CDR1 MGHRA and CDR2 YSYEKL. Trimming stripped 4 bases from V and 4 bases from J, with 17 bases between. CDR3 protein: CASSPQRRRDYEQYF. CDR3 DNA: TGCGCCAGCAGCCCCCAGCGGCGACGAGATTACGAGCAGTACTTC.

This clonotype was seen a handful of times. The chain has TRBV25-1 and TRBJ1-2, with D unresolved. Germline V CDR1 and CDR2: MGHDK, SYGVNS. CDR3 length equals 13 residues. The V gene lost 2 bases and the J gene lost 4 bases, with 8 bases spanning the gap. For the CDR3, the DNA is TGTGCCAGCAGTGAAGGAGCCCTCTATGGCTACACCTTC. Translated, it gives CASSEGALYGYTF.

This clonotype was seen at least ten times. The rearrangement uses TRBV18 and TRBJ2-7; 10 bases are shared with TRBD1. CDR3 size: 14 residues. Germline V CDR1 and CDR2: KGHSH, LQKENI. Trimming at V came to 1 base and at J to 7 bases, leaving 4 bases not matched to a gene. For the CDR3, the DNA is TGTGCCAGCTCACCACAGGGACAGGGGAGTGAGCAGTACTTC. Protein product: CASSPQGQGSEQYF.

This clonotype was seen at least ten times. The chain couples TRBV11-3 to TRBJ2-3; 8 nucleotides align to TRBD2. Germline V gene lookup returns CDR1 SGHNT and CDR2 YENEEA. The CDR3 is made up of 13 amino acids. V lost 5 bases, J lost 8 bases, and 6 bases stayed unmatched. This chain's CDR3 is CASSQTTSGTQYF. CDR3 DNA: TGTGCCAGCAGCCAAACAACTAGCGGTACGCAGTATTTT.